The clone carrying this TCR beta chain was detected only once. The CDR3 covers 16 residues. CDR1 is DFQATT and CDR2 is SNEGSKA in the germline V gene (reference sequence). Then a second PCR, running roughly 7 to 11 cycles, was carried out with a sample-barcoded 5' primer and a J-beta primer mix. TCRdb re-derived calls from the 5' RACE reads in MiXCR, one entry per CDR3 protein. The sample has 650,000 to 1,000,000 distinct CDR3 sequences, roughly 35% seen once. This record belongs to a study of blood T cells in healthy people across ages. Per-sample PBMC isolation yielded at least 6 million cells. Per sample, at least 5.5 micrograms of total RNA were extracted.

Sequencing was carried out using blood. The J gene is TRBJ2-1, the V gene TRBV20-1, with 12 bases fitting TRBD1. The DNA end is more similar to TRBJ2-7, so the J call may be wrong. The sequence came from a man between 18 and 29 years old in good health. The CDR3 protein is CSASFGGTGGYNEQYF. CDR3 DNA sequence: TGCAGTGCTAGCTTTGGTGGGACAGGGGGCTACAATGAGCAGTACTTC.